One TCR beta chain is described in this entry. The entry originates in a study of T cells after yellow fever vaccination. Study summary: With SMART-Seq v4 Ultra Low Input, the fractions containing low cell numbers were prepared.

TCRdb re-analysed the 5' RACE reads in MiXCR, keeping a single row per CDR3 protein. The profile shows hundreds of thousands of distinct CDR3 sequences, 17% of them singletons. The material sequenced was PBMCs, taken 5 days after the first yellow fever vaccination. This TCR came from a man aged 18-30 years who received the YFV17D yellow fever vaccine.

The CDR3 reads CASRRTRTGSKRDGELFF. The CDR3 DNA is TGTGCCAGCAGACGAACCCGAACAGGGTCCAAAAGGGACGGGGAGCTGTTTTTT. This sequence joins TRBV28 and TRBJ2-2, with D possibly matching TRBD1 (6 bases). Germline V gene data show CDR1 as MDHEN and CDR2 as SYDVKM. The CDR3 has 18 amino acids. With 6 bases removed from V and 7 bases from J, the gap between germline ends came to 27 bases.